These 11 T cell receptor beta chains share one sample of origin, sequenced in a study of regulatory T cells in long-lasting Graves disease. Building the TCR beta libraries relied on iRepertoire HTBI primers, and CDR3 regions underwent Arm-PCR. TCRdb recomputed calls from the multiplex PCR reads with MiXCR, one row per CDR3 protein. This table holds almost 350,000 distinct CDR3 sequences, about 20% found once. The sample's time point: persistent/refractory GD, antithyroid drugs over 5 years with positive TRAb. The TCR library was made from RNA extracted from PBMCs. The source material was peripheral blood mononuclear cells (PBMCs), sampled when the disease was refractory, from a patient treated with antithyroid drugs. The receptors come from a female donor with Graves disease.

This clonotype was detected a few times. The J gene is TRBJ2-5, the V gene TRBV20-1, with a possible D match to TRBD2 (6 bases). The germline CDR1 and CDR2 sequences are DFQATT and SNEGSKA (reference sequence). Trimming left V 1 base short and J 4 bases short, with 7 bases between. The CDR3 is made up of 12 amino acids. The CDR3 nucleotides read TGCAGTGCTAGAGTGGGGGGAGAGACCCAGTACTTC. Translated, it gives CSARVGGETQYF.

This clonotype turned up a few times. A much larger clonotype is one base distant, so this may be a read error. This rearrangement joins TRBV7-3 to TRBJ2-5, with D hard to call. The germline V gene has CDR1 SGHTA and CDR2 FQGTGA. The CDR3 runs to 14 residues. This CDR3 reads CVSSLTESQETQYF. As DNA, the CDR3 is TGTGTCAGCAGCTTAACGGAATCCCAAGAGACCCAGTACTTC.

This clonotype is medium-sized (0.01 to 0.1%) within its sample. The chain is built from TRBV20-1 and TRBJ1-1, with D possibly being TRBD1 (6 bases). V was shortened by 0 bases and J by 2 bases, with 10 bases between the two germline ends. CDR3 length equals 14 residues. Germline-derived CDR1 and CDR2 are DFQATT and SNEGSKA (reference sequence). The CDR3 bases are TGCAGTGCTAGAGATCACAGGGTTAACACTGAAGCTTTCTTT. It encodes CSARDHRVNTEAFF.

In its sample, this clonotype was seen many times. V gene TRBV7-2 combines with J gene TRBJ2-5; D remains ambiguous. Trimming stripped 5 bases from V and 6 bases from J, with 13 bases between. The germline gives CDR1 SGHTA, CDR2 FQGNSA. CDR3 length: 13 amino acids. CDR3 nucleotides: TGTGCCAGCAGCCCCCTCGGAATGCAGACCCAGTACTTC. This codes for CASSPLGMQTQYF.

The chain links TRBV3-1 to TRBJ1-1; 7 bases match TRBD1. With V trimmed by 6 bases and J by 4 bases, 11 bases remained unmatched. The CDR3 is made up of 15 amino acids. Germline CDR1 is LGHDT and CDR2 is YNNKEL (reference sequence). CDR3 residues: CASRPGQGGGTEAFF. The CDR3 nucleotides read TGTGCCAGCAGGCCGGGACAAGGGGGCGGCACTGAAGCTTTCTTT.

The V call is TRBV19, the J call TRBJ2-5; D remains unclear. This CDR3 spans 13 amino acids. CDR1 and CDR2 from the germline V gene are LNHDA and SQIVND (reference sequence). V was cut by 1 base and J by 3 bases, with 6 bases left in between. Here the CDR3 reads CASSIVREETQYF. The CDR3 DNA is TGTGCCAGTAGTATAGTTCGGGAAGAGACCCAGTACTTC.

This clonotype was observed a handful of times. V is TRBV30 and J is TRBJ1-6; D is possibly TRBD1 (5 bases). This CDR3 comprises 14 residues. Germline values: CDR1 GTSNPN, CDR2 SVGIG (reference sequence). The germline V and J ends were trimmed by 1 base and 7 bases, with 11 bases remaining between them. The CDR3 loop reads CAWSAGPRNSPLHF. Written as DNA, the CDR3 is TGTGCCTGGAGTGCGGGGCCTCGGAATTCACCCCTCCACTTT.

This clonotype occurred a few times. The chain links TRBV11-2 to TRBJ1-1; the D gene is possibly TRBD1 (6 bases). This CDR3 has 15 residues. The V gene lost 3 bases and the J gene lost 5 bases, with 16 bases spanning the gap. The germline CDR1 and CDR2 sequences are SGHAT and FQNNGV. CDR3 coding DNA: TGTGCCAGCAGCTTGGGGTTCGGGGGGCGTACTGAAGCTTTCTTT. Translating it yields CASSLGFGGRTEAFF. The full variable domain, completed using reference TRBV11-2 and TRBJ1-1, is EAGVAQSPRYKIIEKRQSVAFWCNPISGHATLYWYQQILGQGPKLLIQFQNNGVVDDSQLPKDRFSAERLKGVDSTLKIQPAKLEDSAVYLCASSLGFGGRTEAFFGQGTRLTVV.

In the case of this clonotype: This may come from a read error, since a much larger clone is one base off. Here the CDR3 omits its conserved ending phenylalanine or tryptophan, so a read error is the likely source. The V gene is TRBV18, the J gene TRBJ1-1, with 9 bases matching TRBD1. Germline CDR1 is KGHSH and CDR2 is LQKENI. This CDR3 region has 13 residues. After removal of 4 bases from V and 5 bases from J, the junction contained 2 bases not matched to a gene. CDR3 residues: CASSRDRVTEAFL. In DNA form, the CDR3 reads TGTGCCAGCTCACGGGACAGGGTAACTGAAGCTTTCCTT.

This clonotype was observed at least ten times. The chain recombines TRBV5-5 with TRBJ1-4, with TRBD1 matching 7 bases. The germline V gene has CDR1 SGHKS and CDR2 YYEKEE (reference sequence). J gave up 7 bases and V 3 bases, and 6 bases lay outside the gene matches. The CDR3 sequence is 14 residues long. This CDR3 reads CASSSRGGLEKLFF. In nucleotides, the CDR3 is TGTGCCAGCAGCTCCAGGGGGGGGCTTGAAAAACTGTTTTTT.

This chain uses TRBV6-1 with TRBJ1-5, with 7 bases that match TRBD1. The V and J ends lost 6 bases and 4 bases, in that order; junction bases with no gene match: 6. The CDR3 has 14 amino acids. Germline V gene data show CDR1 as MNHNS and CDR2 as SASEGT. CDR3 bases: TGTGCCAGCAGCGGGGACAGCCGGAATCAGCCCCAGCATTTT. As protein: CASSGDSRNQPQHF.